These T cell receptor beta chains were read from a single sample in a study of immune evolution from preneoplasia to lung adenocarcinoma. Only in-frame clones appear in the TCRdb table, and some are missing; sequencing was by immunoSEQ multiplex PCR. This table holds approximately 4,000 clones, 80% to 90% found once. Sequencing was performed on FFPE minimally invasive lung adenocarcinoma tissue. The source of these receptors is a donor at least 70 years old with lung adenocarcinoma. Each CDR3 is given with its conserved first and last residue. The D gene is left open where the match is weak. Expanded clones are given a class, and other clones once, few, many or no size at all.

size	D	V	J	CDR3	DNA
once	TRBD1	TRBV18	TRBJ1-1	CASSPPGQGEAFF	TGTGCCAGCTCACCACCGGGACAGGGGGAAGCTTTCTTT
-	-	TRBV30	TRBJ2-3	CAWSVPYHTDTQYF	TGTGCCTGGAGTGTACCCTACCACACAGATACGCAGTATTTT
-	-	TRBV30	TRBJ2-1	CAWTSYNEQFF	TGTGCCTGGACCTCCTACAATGAGCAGTTCTTC